The clone carrying this TCR beta chain came up many times. Its matching antigen is unknown. From germline, CDR1 is KGHSH and CDR2 LQKENI. The CDR3 has 13 amino acids. V was cut by 6 bases and J by 1 base, with 6 bases left in between. The data were obtained in a study of T cells in Graves' hyperthyroidism and ophthalmopathy. General study findings and limits: Onset of ophthalmopathy came a median roughly 6.9 months after the model predicted it. In blood, most of the thyroid clonotypes expanded above 0.001 were also present.

Amplification of TCR beta CDR3 regions was performed using RNA transcripts as template. First-round RT-PCR with HTBI primers amplified the TCR CDR3 region. TCRdb ran MiXCR on the multiplex PCR reads and lists one entry per CDR3 protein. Of a few hundred thousand distinct CDR3 sequences listed, 15% to 17% are singletons. The sample taken for sequencing was blood. This TCR came from a woman younger than 30 with Graves' hyperthyroidism. The V call is TRBV18, the J call TRBJ2-2; D unresolved. Here the CDR3 DNA reads TGTGCCAGCTCGAGTATGAACACCGGGGAGCTGTTTTTT. It codes for CASSSMNTGELFF.